This TCR beta chain was retrieved from a study of CD8 T cells in ankylosing spondylitis. Whole-study findings and limits: Researchers reportedly found disease-linked clones significantly enriched in matched ankylosing spondylitis synovial fluid. Typical of ankylosing spondylitis blood, it appeared, was a TCR beta motif of several highly homologous variants. Earlier work had already found some motif variants in reactive arthritis synovial fluid and blood. Relatively rare in peripheral blood, disease-linked clones were also CD8+.

As regards this clonotype: Its specificity is unknown.

Library preparation for TCR beta used quantitative 5'-RACE with molecular barcodes. TCRdb re-derived calls from the 5' RACE reads in MiXCR, one entry per CDR3 protein. This repertoire shows a few hundred thousand distinct CDR3 sequences, around 24% found once; its top ten account for about a sixth. This sequence was found in a male donor with ankylosing spondylitis. Sequences were obtained from blood, either unsorted or a sorted T cell fraction (not recorded which).

The CDR3 region has the DNA TGCGCCAGCAGAGGGACGGCCCGGGGAGATACGCAGTATTTT. This gives the protein CASRGTARGDTQYF. This chain uses TRBV5-1 with TRBJ2-3; D is tentatively TRBD1 or TRBD2 (5 bases each). This CDR3 has 14 residues. Germline values: CDR1 SGHRS, CDR2 YFSETQ. V was shortened by 5 bases and J by 5 bases, with 15 bases between the two germline ends.